This paragraph covers one TCR beta chain sequence. V gave up 4 bases and J gave up 4 bases, with 11 bases separating them. CDR1 GTSNPN and CDR2 SVGIG come from the germline V gene (reference sequence). The CDR3 spans 13 residues. This record belongs to a study of cytomegalovirus exposure and HLA in healthy donors. TCRdb keeps only in-frame clones here, not all; method: immunoSEQ multiplex PCR. The sample holds about 360,000 clones, around 86% seen once. The source is a young woman in good health and CMV-seronegative. The chain recombines TRBV30 with TRBJ2-1, with D perhaps TRBD2 (5 bases). Sequences were obtained from PBMCs. As DNA, the CDR3 is TGTGCCTGGACTCAAGGACTTTACAATGAGCAGTTCTTC. It is translated as CAWTQGLYNEQFF. Drawing the rest from reference TRBV30 and TRBJ2-1, the complete variable domain is SQTIHQWPATLVQPVGSPLSLECTVEGTSNPNLYWYRQAAGRGLQLLFYSVGIGQISSEVPQNLSASRPQDRQFILSSKKLLLSDSGFYLCAWTQGLYNEQFFGPGTRLTVL.